The rows below give T cell receptor beta chains drawn from one sample of a study of control samples from healthy donors and cancer patients. Only in-frame clones appear in the TCRdb table, and some are missing; sequencing was by immunoSEQ multiplex PCR. The sample lists 230,000 or so clones, over 90% occurring once. The sequenced sample consisted of blood. These receptor sequences come from a man between 45 and 60 years old in good health. CDR3s include the opening cysteine and the closing phenylalanine or tryptophan. The order of the fields is D gene, clone size, V gene, J gene, CDR3 protein, CDR3 DNA. The D gene is left open where the match is weak. Clone size is stated in some rows and not others, as once, few, many or a class when expanded.

NA	NA	TRBV10-1	TRBJ2-7	CASSGRVERSYEQYF	TGCGCCAGCAGTGGTCGGGTCGAGAGGTCCTACGAGCAGTACTTC
NA	NA	TRBV5-1	TRBJ1-1	CASSGGRMNTEAFF	TGCGCCAGCAGCGGGGGACGTATGAACACTGAAGCTTTCTTT
TRBD1	NA	TRBV5-1	TRBJ1-6	CASSLEPPGQGNSPLHF	TGCGCCAGCAGCTTGGAGCCCCCCGGACAGGGCAATTCACCCCTCCACTTT
TRBD1	NA	TRBV18	TRBJ2-1	CASSPLGTANNEQFF	TGTGCCAGCTCACCACTGGGGACAGCTAACAATGAGCAGTTCTTC
TRBD2	NA	TRBV6-2/TRBV6-3	TRBJ2-5	CASSYAGTSTPGETQYF	TGTGCCAGCAGTTACGCCGGGACTAGTACGCCGGGGGAGACCCAGTACTTC
NA	NA	TRBV19	TRBJ2-3	CATTGSRTSTDTQYF	TGTGCCACCACGGGCTCTAGAACTAGCACAGATACGCAGTATTTT
NA	NA	TRBV5-5	TRBJ2-5	CASSLEGARETQYF	TGTGCCAGCAGTTTGGAAGGGGCGCGGGAGACCCAGTACTTC
NA	NA	TRBV5-1	TRBJ2-7	CASSLGINLLGREQYF	TGCGCCAGCAGCTTGGGGATTAATCTCTTGGGCAGGGAGCAGTACTTC
TRBD1	NA	TRBV5-8	TRBJ2-5	CASSLGQGEETQYF	TGTGCCAGCAGCTTAGGGCAGGGGGAAGAGACCCAGTACTTC
TRBD1	NA	TRBV6-2/TRBV6-3	TRBJ2-5	CASSWGTAQETQYF	TGTGCCAGCAGTTGGGGGACAGCCCAAGAGACCCAGTACTTC
TRBD1	NA	TRBV18	TRBJ2-2	CASSPNQQGATGELFF	TGTGCCAGCTCACCCAATCAACAGGGGGCCACCGGGGAGCTGTTTTTT
NA	NA	TRBV18	TRBJ1-1	CASSPPGGAGEAFF	TGTGCCAGCTCACCACCCGGGGGAGCCGGAGAAGCTTTCTTT
TRBD1	once	TRBV7-8	TRBJ2-4	CASSLQGVRDIQYF	TGTGCCAGCAGCTTACAGGGGGTTCGTGACATTCAGTACTTC
NA	NA	TRBV5-1	TRBJ2-2	CASSLEPTNTGELFF	TGCGCCAGCAGCTTGGAACCAACGAACACCGGGGAGCTGTTTTTT
NA	NA	TRBV28	TRBJ1-2	CASARRDVRGYTF	TGTGCCAGCGCTCGCAGGGACGTACGGGGCTACACCTTC
NA	NA	TRBV6-5	TRBJ2-1	CASRPLGIYYNEQFF	TGTGCCAGCAGACCACTAGGTATTTACTACAATGAGCAGTTCTTC
NA	few	TRBV18	TRBJ2-7	CASCLSGIATEQYF	TGTGCCAGCTGCCTTTCGGGCATAGCTACTGAGCAGTACTTC
NA	once	TRBV27	TRBJ2-1	CARTKEGSRRGQQYNEQFF	TGTGCCAGGACCAAGGAGGGTAGCCGCCGGGGACAGCAGTACAATGAGCAGTTCTTC
NA	NA	TRBV30	TRBJ1-1	CAWSPDSDTEAFF	TGTGCCTGGAGTCCGGACAGTGACACTGAAGCTTTCTTT
NA	NA	TRBV19	TRBJ1-6	CASSIAGSSYNSPLHF	TGTGCCAGTAGTATAGCTGGGAGCTCCTATAATTCACCCCTCCACTTT
NA	NA	TRBV19	TRBJ2-2	CASSTPRVGVANTGELFF	TGTGCCAGTAGTACTCCCCGAGTGGGAGTCGCGAACACCGGGGAGCTGTTTTTT
TRBD1	NA	TRBV7-9	TRBJ1-4	CASSFDRERLFF	TGTGCCAGCAGCTTCGACAGGGAGAGACTGTTTTTT
NA	NA	TRBV2	TRBJ1-1	CASGVLNTEAFF	TGTGCCAGCGGGGTACTGAACACTGAAGCTTTCTTT
NA	NA	TRBV6-6	TRBJ1-2	CASSYFGSNYGYTF	TGTGCCAGCAGTTATTTCGGGAGTAACTATGGCTACACCTTC
NA	NA	TRBV9	TRBJ2-6	CASSVDLSGANVLTF	TGTGCCAGCAGCGTAGATCTCTCTGGGGCCAACGTCCTGACTTTC
NA	NA	TRBV30	TRBJ1-3	CAWSRWVGNTIYF	TGTGCCTGGAGTCGCTGGGTTGGAAACACCATATATTTT
NA	NA	TRBV6-1	TRBJ1-6	CASSEYPSPLHF	TGTGCCAGCAGTGAATACCCTTCACCCCTCCACTTT
NA	NA	TRBV14	TRBJ2-1	CASSRPGPASYNEQFF	TGTGCCAGCAGCCGTCCGGGGCCAGCCTCCTACAATGAGCAGTTCTTC
NA	NA	TRBV18	TRBJ2-1	CASREVAGNEQFF	TGTGCCAGCCGAGAGGTAGCAGGCAATGAGCAGTTCTTC
NA	NA	TRBV5-4	TRBJ1-4	CASSFSRPGAREKLFF	TGTGCCAGCAGCTTTAGTCGACCAGGGGCAAGGGAAAAACTGTTTTTT
TRBD2	NA	TRBV11-3	TRBJ2-2	CASSQGLAGGTNTGELFF	TGTGCCAGCAGCCAGGGACTAGCGGGGGGAACGAACACCGGGGAGCTGTTTTTT
NA	NA	TRBV11-2	TRBJ1-1	CASSPLSTAGTEAFF	TGTGCCAGCAGCCCCTTATCGACAGCTGGAACTGAAGCTTTCTTT
NA	NA	TRBV5-1	TRBJ1-4	CASSRTNEKLFF	TGCGCCAGCAGCCGGACTAATGAAAAACTGTTTTTT
NA	NA	TRBV2	TRBJ1-2	CASSEGGRKGGYTF	TGTGCCAGCAGTGAGGGGGGCCGCAAGGGTGGCTACACCTTC
TRBD2	few	TRBV27	TRBJ2-1	CASSPIAGGRFNSYNEQFF	TGTGCCAGCAGCCCCATAGCGGGGGGACGATTTAACTCCTACAATGAGCAGTTCTTC
NA	few	TRBV6-5	TRBJ1-6	CASSSQVLDNSPLHF	TGTGCCAGCAGTTCACAGGTGCTAGATAATTCACCCCTCCACTTT
NA	NA	TRBV10-3	TRBJ1-5	CAISVGVDQPQHF	TGTGCCATCAGTGTGGGGGTGGATCAGCCCCAGCATTTT
NA	NA	TRBV5-6	TRBJ1-1	CASSLADGGLAFF	TGTGCCAGCAGCTTGGCCGATGGGGGCCTGGCTTTCTTT
TRBD2	NA	TRBV5-5	TRBJ2-1	CASSSITSSGVFYNEQFF	TGTGCCAGCAGCAGCATTACCTCTAGCGGAGTATTCTACAATGAGCAGTTCTTC
NA	NA	TRBV10-3	TRBJ2-1	CAISESTQVAGTNEQFF	TGTGCCATCAGTGAGTCGACTCAAGTAGCAGGGACCAATGAGCAGTTCTTC
NA	NA	TRBV6-6	TRBJ1-1	CASSYFSGGAEAFF	TGTGCCAGCAGTTACTTCTCGGGGGGGGCTGAAGCTTTCTTT
TRBD1	NA	TRBV6-6	TRBJ1-4	CASSYSARGEKLFF	TGTGCCAGCAGTTACTCGGCCAGGGGGGAAAAACTGTTTTTT
TRBD2	NA	TRBV24-1	TRBJ2-3	CATSDPGPSGGTDTQYF	TGTGCCACCAGTGACCCCGGGCCCAGCGGGGGAACAGATACGCAGTATTTT
NA	NA	TRBV5-1	TRBJ1-3	CASSSAISGGNTIYF	TGCGCCAGCAGCTCGGCTATCAGCGGGGGAAACACCATATATTTT
NA	NA	TRBV3-1/TRBV3-2	TRBJ2-2	CASSQDGGGGTGELFF	TGTGCCAGCAGCCAAGACGGAGGGGGCGGCACCGGGGAGCTGTTTTTT
NA	NA	TRBV11-2	TRBJ2-7	CASSQSFGSGDTYYEQYF	TGTGCCAGCAGCCAAAGTTTTGGTAGCGGTGATACATACTACGAGCAGTACTTC
NA	NA	TRBV7-9	TRBJ1-1	CASSSQGGTEAFF	TGTGCCAGCAGCTCACAGGGCGGGACTGAAGCTTTCTTT
TRBD1	NA	TRBV5-1	TRBJ1-6	CASREGQYNSPLHF	TGCGCCAGTCGAGAGGGACAGTATAATTCACCCCTCCACTTT
NA	NA	TRBV14	TRBJ2-7	CASSQARKIPQRGYEQYF	TGTGCCAGCAGCCAAGCCCGCAAGATTCCTCAGAGGGGCTACGAGCAGTACTTC
NA	NA	TRBV7-6	TRBJ1-2	CASSLGSPNYGYTF	TGTGCCAGCAGCTTAGGCAGTCCTAACTATGGCTACACCTTC
TRBD1	NA	TRBV11-2	TRBJ2-5	CASSSRHGTAMQETQYF	TGTGCCAGCAGCTCCCGACATGGGACAGCGATGCAAGAGACCCAGTACTTC
NA	once	TRBV18	TRBJ2-2	CASSHKGIVNLNTGELFF	TGTGCCAGCTCACATAAGGGTATCGTTAACCTTAACACCGGGGAGCTGTTTTTT
NA	NA	TRBV9	TRBJ2-1	CASNLEGGRIQFF	TGTGCCAGCAACCTAGAGGGGGGGCGCATACAGTTCTTC
NA	NA	TRBV6-5	TRBJ1-5	CASSNLHVIGGPQHF	TGTGCCAGCAGTAACCTCCACGTTATCGGGGGGCCCCAGCATTTT
NA	NA	TRBV12-3/TRBV12-4	TRBJ1-5	CASSLYTNQPQHF	TGTGCCAGCAGCCTTTACACAAATCAGCCCCAGCATTTT